Following are 2 T cell receptor beta chains from one sample sequenced in a study of T cell responses to AZD1222 COVID-19 vaccine. This table comes from immunoSEQ multiplex PCR, and its TCRdb copy is limited to in-frame clones, with some not included. The table lists fewer than 55,000 clones, less than 95% of them singletons. Sample: peripheral blood, taken 28 days after the second AZD1222 dose. These TCRs come from an adult who received the AZD1222 COVID-19 vaccine.

J is TRBJ2-3 and V is TRBV6-2 or TRBV6-3; 7 nucleotides agree with TRBD2. V lost 4 bases to trimming and J lost 3 bases; unmatched junction nucleotides: 7. The germline V gene encodes CDR1 MNHEY and CDR2 SVGEGT. The CDR3 spans 15 residues. The CDR3 protein is CASSFPGGPTDTQYF. In DNA, the CDR3 is TGTGCCAGCAGTTTCCCGGGGGGACCTACAGATACGCAGTATTTT.

The V call is TRBV6-5, the J call TRBJ1-1; 8 nucleotides agree with TRBD1. Trimming cost V 6 bases and J 5 bases; bases outside gene matches: 2. The CDR3 consists of 12 residues. Germline lookup yields CDR1 MNHEY and CDR2 SVGAGI. The CDR3 DNA is TGTGCCAGCAGCCAGGGGGCTACTGAAGCTTTCTTT. Translating it yields CASSQGATEAFF.